This TCR beta chain appears in the sequencing data of a study of T-cell reconstitution after alpha-beta-depleted transplantation in children. Trimming removed 0 bases from V and 2 bases from J, with 15 bases in between. The CDR3 runs to 16 residues. From germline, CDR1 is DFQATT and CDR2 SNEGSKA (reference sequence). Unique molecular identifiers tagged the TCRbeta library. TCRdb analysed the PCR reads with MiXCR anew, one entry per CDR3 protein. The profile shows about 540,000 distinct CDR3 sequences, about 18% of them singletons. The chain is built from TRBV20-1 and TRBJ2-3; D possibly uses TRBD1 or TRBD2 (5 bases each). The receptor comes from a human donor who donated a stem cell graft to a child with acute lymphoblastic leukemia. Sequencing was performed on PBMCs from the stem cell graft donor, taken from the stem cell graft. The CDR3 is CSARDPRDPHTDTQYF. Written as DNA, the CDR3 is TGCAGTGCTAGAGATCCTCGGGACCCTCACACAGATACGCAGTATTTT.